This T cell receptor (beta chain) comes out of a study of beta chain features in type 1 diabetes. To note about this clone: Its antigen is not identified.

The entirety of the isolated RNA underwent reverse transcription, so expressed TCRB transcripts were sequenced. Sequencing used immunoSEQ multiplex PCR; TCRdb keeps in-frame clones, though not all of them. The top ten hold around 2.5% of the sample, which has approximately 26,000 clones, less than 70% seen once. Stem cell-like memory, regulatory, central memory and naive CD4+ cells were sorted via CD45RO/CCR7/CD25/CD127/CD95/CD27. Study results and limitations: A closer apparent resemblance between naive, central memory and Treg TCRB repertoires was seen in patients than in healthy donors. A moderate, significant TCRB CDR3 shortening appeared in type 1 diabetes across four CD4+ subsets.

V shed 2 bases and J shed 2 bases, with 10 bases lying between them. CDR3 size: 15 residues. Germline assignment: CDR1 MNHNS and CDR2 SASEGT. Specimen: Tregs from blood. This chain connects TRBV6-1 to TRBJ1-5; D not certain. This TCR was sampled from a woman aged 25 to 39 with type 1 diabetes. The CDR3 nucleotides are TGTGCCAGCAGTGAATCGGGGATCGGCAATCAGCCCCAGCATTTT. Residues: CASSESGIGNQPQHF.